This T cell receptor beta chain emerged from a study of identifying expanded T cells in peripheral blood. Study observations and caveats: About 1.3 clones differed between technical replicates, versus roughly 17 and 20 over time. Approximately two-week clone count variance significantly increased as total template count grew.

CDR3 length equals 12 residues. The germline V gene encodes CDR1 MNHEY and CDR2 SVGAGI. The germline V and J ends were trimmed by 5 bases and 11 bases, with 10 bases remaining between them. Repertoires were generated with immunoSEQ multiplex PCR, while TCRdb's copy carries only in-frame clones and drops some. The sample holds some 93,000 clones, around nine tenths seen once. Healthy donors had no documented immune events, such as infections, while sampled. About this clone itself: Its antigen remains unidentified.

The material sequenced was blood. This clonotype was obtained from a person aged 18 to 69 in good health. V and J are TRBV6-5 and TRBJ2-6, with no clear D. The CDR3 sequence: CASSPLNYVLTF. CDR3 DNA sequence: TGTGCCAGCAGTCCACTAAATTACGTCCTGACTTTC.